This TCR beta chain was documented in a study of T cells in localized non-small cell lung cancer. The repertoire was sequenced with immunoSEQ multiplex PCR; TCRdb's copy has only in-frame clones and lacks some. The sample lists tens of thousands of clones; roughly 78% were seen once. Whole-study results and caveats: Median detection of top 100 tumor clones in adjacent lung was approximately 50 clones. Tumor samples were not multi-region, leaving intratumor heterogeneity unexcluded. A higher density of T cells in blood coincided with extended overall survival.

The germline V and J ends were trimmed by 1 base and 6 bases, with 12 bases remaining between them. Looked up from germline, CDR1 is GTSNPN and CDR2 is SVGIG (reference sequence). The CDR3 covers 13 residues. This clone has a handful of counts. What it binds is not known. The V gene is TRBV30, the J gene TRBJ1-1; D gene ambiguous. The source of this sequence is a male donor at least 60 years old with stage II squamous cell lung carcinoma. The specimen was peripheral blood, collected before any cancer treatment. CDR3 DNA sequence: TGTGCCTGGAGTGAAGGGTGGAGGGCTGAAGCTTTCTTT. This codes for CAWSEGWRAEAFF.